The 18 T cell receptor beta chains below were found in one sample sequenced in a study of T cell responses to AZD1222 COVID-19 vaccine. TCRdb's copy holds only in-frame clones and misses some; the assay was immunoSEQ multiplex PCR. The profile covers 100,000 to 120,000 clones, with about 90% appearing a single time and over 6% taken by the ten largest. Sequences were derived from peripheral blood, sampled on day 0 of AZD1222 vaccination. These receptors came from an adult in good health.

The chain joins TRBV10-3 to TRBJ1-2, with TRBD1 identical over 9 bases. With V trimmed by 7 bases and J by 4 bases, 7 bases remained unmatched. The CDR3 is 14 residues long. Germline V CDR1 and CDR2: ENHRY, SYGVKD. CDR3 sequence (DNA): TGTGCCATCACGCGACAGGGGGAGGGCTATGGCTACACCTTC. This codes for CAITRQGEGYGYTF.

In its sample, this clone was seen once. The chain employs TRBV4-2 and TRBJ1-1; the match to TRBD1 covers 7 bases. Germline V gives CDR1 LGHNA, CDR2 YNFKEQ. With 1 base clipped from V and 2 bases from J, the junction kept 7 bases outside the gene matches. The CDR3 length is 16 residues. The CDR3 nucleotides are TGTGCCAGCAGCCAAGGACAGGGACCGTACAACACTGAAGCTTTCTTT. It yields the protein CASSQGQGPYNTEAFF.

The chain employs TRBV10-3 and TRBJ2-1, with D unclear. Germline-derived CDR1 and CDR2 are ENHRY and SYGVKD. V shed 5 bases and J shed 10 bases, with 12 bases lying between them. The CDR3 has 12 residues. CDR3 sequence: CAISTQSREQFF. CDR3 nucleotides: TGTGCCATCAGTACCCAGTCACGCGAGCAGTTCTTC.

This chain uses TRBV3-1 (or the pseudogene TRBV3-2) with TRBJ2-5; D is possibly TRBD1 (5 bases). Germline CDR1 reads LGHDT; CDR2 reads YNNKEL (reference sequence). V lost 4 bases and J 2 bases, leaving 14 bases between the germline ends. This CDR3 has 15 amino acids. Here the CDR3 reads CASSRGSPLQETQYF. In nucleotides, the CDR3 is TGTGCCAGCAGCCGGGGCAGCCCGTTACAAGAGACCCAGTACTTC.

The chain employs TRBV6-5 and TRBJ1-2; D is ambiguous. The CDR3 spans 14 residues. Looked up from germline, CDR1 is MNHEY and CDR2 is SVGAGI. The ends were cut back, 0 bases at V and 1 base at J, with 6 bases in the middle. The CDR3 here is CASSYSNGNYGYTF. CDR3 nucleotides: TGTGCCAGCAGTTACTCGAACGGTAACTATGGCTACACCTTC.

The rearrangement uses TRBV9 and TRBJ1-1; the D is unclear. CDR3 size: 16 residues. Germline V CDR1 and CDR2: SGDLS, YYNGEE. Trimming shortened V by 4 bases and J by 1 base, and 17 bases separated the two germline ends. The CDR3 is CASSPTGDLANTEAFF. As DNA, the CDR3 is TGTGCCAGCAGCCCAACTGGCGACCTCGCGAACACTGAAGCTTTCTTT.

V usage is TRBV7-3 and J usage is TRBJ2-7; D remains unclear. V gave up 2 bases and J gave up 2 bases, with 16 bases separating them. The CDR3 contains 16 residues. The germline V gene encodes CDR1 SGHTA and CDR2 FQGTGA. The CDR3 DNA reads as TGTGCCAGCAGCTTAGCGATATGGCAGGCGACCTACGAGCAGTACTTC. Translation gives CASSLAIWQATYEQYF.

This rearrangement joins TRBV12-3 or TRBV12-4 to TRBJ1-2, with 8 bases matching TRBD1. After removal of 6 bases from V and 8 bases from J, the junction contained 8 bases not matched to a gene. CDR3 length equals 13 residues. CDR3 loop: CASSRDRLRGYTF. CDR3 DNA sequence: TGTGCCAGCAGCCGGGACAGGCTTCGGGGCTACACCTTC.

This chain joins TRBV4-1 and TRBJ2-7, with 12 bases that match TRBD2. The CDR3 consists of 16 residues. V was clipped by 2 bases and J by 1 base; unmatched bases: 3. The V gene's germline CDR1 is MGHRA and CDR2 YSYEKL. The CDR3 reads CASSQLAGGLSYEQYF. CDR3 DNA sequence: TGCGCCAGCAGCCAACTAGCGGGGGGGCTATCCTACGAGCAGTACTTC.

The rearrangement uses TRBV9 and TRBJ2-5; D possibly corresponds to TRBD2 (6 bases). This CDR3 is 15 amino acids long. V was trimmed by 0 bases and J by 5 bases, leaving 14 bases between them. Germline V gene sequence: CDR1 SGDLS, CDR2 YYNGEE. CDR3 region: CASSVGGENGETQYF. CDR3 DNA sequence: TGTGCCAGCAGCGTAGGGGGGGAGAATGGCGAGACCCAGTACTTC.

V gene TRBV19 combines with J gene TRBJ1-4; D remains unclear. V was trimmed by 4 bases and J by 1 base, leaving 7 bases between them. In germline, CDR1 is LNHDA, CDR2 SQIVND (reference sequence). CDR3 length: 14 amino acids. CDR3 nucleotides: TGTGCCAGTAGTACCGGGGTAACTAATGAAAAACTGTTTTTT. Protein: CASSTGVTNEKLFF.

The chain combines TRBV11-2 with TRBJ1-1; TRBD1 agrees at 7 bases. The CDR3 length is 14 residues. The germline gives CDR1 SGHAT, CDR2 FQNNGV. The J segment lost 7 bases and the V segment lost 1 base, leaving 6 bases of the junction unmatched. CDR3 protein: CASSLVPRGNEAFF. The CDR3 DNA sequence: TGTGCCAGCAGCTTAGTTCCCAGGGGGAATGAAGCTTTCTTT.

The chain couples TRBV5-4 to TRBJ1-4; possible D gene TRBD1, 5 bases. Germline CDR1 SGHNT, CDR2 YYREEE (reference sequence). The V gene lost 4 bases and the J gene lost 8 bases, with 6 bases spanning the gap. CDR3 length: 11 residues. The CDR3 region is CASSQGEKLFF. CDR3 nucleotides: TGTGCCAGCAGCCAGGGAGAAAAACTGTTTTTT.

CDR3 protein: CASSPGLAGEFF. In DNA form, the CDR3 reads TGTGCCAGCAGCCCTGGACTAGCGGGGGAGTTCTTC. The chain employs TRBV9 and TRBJ2-1; TRBD2 agrees at 13 bases. This CDR3 spans 12 amino acids. V trimming: 4 bases; J trimming: 14 bases; junction bases outside the gene matches: 3. Germline-derived CDR1 and CDR2 are SGDLS and YYNGEE.

This clone was observed a single time. The chain is built from TRBV7-9 and TRBJ1-4; D is ambiguous. Looked up from germline, CDR1 is SEHNR and CDR2 is FQNEAQ (reference sequence). The CDR3 sequence is 17 residues long. The V end lost 5 bases, the J end lost 1 base, and 17 bases lay between the germline ends. CDR3 in DNA: TGTGCCAGCAGCCGCATGGAGGGAGTCGGAACTAATGAAAAACTGTTTTTT. Translating gives CASSRMEGVGTNEKLFF.

V and J are TRBV29-1 and TRBJ2-3; maybe TRBD1 (6 bases). Trimming cost V 6 bases and J 0 bases, with 10 bases left between them. Germline-derived CDR1 and CDR2 are SQVTM and ANQGSEA. The CDR3 covers 13 residues. CDR3 sequence: CSVRTVSTDTQYF. For the CDR3, the DNA is TGCAGCGTCCGGACAGTGAGCACAGATACGCAGTATTTT.

This clone was counted a single time. The chain employs TRBV19 and TRBJ1-5; TRBD1 matches 7 bases. Losses at the gene ends were 3 bases for V and 9 bases for J; bases not matched to a gene: 5. The CDR3 has 13 amino acids. Germline V gene data show CDR1 as LNHDA and CDR2 as SQIVND (reference sequence). The CDR3, as DNA: TGTGCCAGTAGTATGACAGGGTGGGCGCCCCAGCATTTT. The encoded protein is CASSMTGWAPQHF.

The chain links TRBV9 to TRBJ1-6; possible D gene TRBD1, 6 bases. The germline V gene encodes CDR1 SGDLS and CDR2 YYNGEE. Trimming pared 4 bases from V and 6 bases from J, leaving 14 bases between. This CDR3 spans 15 amino acids. The CDR3 DNA reads as TGTGCCAGCAGCCCTTCGGGGGCAGCTAATTCACCCCTCCACTTT. Encoded protein: CASSPSGAANSPLHF.